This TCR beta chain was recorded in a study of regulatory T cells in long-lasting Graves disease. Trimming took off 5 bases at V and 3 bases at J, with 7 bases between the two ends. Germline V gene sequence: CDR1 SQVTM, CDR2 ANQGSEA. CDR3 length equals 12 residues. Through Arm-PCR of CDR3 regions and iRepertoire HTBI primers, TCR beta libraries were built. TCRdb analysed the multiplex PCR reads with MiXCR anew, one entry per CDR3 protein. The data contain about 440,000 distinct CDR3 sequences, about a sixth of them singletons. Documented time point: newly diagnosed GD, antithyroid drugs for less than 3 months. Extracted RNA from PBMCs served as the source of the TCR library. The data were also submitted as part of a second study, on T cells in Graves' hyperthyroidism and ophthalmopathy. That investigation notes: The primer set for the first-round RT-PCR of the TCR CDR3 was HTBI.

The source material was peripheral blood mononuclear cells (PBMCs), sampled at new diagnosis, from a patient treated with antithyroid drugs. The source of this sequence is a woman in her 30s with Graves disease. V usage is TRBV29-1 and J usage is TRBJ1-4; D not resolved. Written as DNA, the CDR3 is TGCAGCGTTCGTGTGTCTAATGAAAAACTGTTTTTT. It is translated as CSVRVSNEKLFF.